These 17 T cell receptor beta chains were all obtained from the same sample, sequenced in a study of siplizumab effects on memory and regulatory T cells (dated by TCRdb to about 2019). Library preparation used the immunoSEQ multiplex PCR assay. Drawn from immuneACCESS, this table holds only the in-frame rearrangements with V and J called that TCRdb kept. Clones are partly lost; checked studies trace under half to an unresolved V gene and leave the rest unexplained. The sample data list about 85,000 clones, and about 95% of these were observed just once. The leading ten clones occupy roughly 20% of the sample. Sequenced material: CD8+ T cells sorted from blood. These receptors came from a human donor in good health.

The chain combines TRBV15 with TRBJ1-2; D remains unclear. The germline CDR1 and CDR2 sequences are LNHNV and YYDKDF (reference sequence). This CDR3 has 14 amino acids. V was shortened by 0 bases and J by 1 base, with 6 bases between the two germline ends. In nucleotides, the CDR3 is TGTGCCACCAGCAGAGATAGCCTTAACTATGGCTACACCTTC. Translation: CATSRDSLNYGYTF.

The chain links TRBV20-1 to TRBJ2-7; D is perhaps TRBD1 (6 bases). This CDR3 is built from 11 residues. Germline CDR1 is DFQATT and CDR2 is SNEGSKA (reference sequence). With 2 bases removed from V and 4 bases from J, the gap between germline ends came to 6 bases. CDR3 sequence: CSARQGYEQYF. The DNA for the CDR3 is TGCAGTGCTAGACAGGGGTACGAGCAGTACTTC.

This clone was detected only once. The chain employs TRBV6-6 and TRBJ1-2; D ambiguous. The CDR3 runs to 12 residues. Germline CDR1 is MNHNY and CDR2 is SVGAGI (reference sequence). The V end lost 8 bases, the J end lost 8 bases, and 15 bases lay between the germline ends. The CDR3 protein is CASAGPTPGYTF. CDR3 DNA: TGTGCCAGCGCTGGCCCGACCCCCGGCTACACCTTC.

The J gene is TRBJ1-2, the V gene TRBV4-1; TRBD1 matches at 9 bases. Unmatched junction bases numbered 7, after V lost 4 bases and J lost 4 bases. CDR3 size: 15 residues. CDR1 is MGHRA, CDR2 YSYEKL, per germline. CDR3 DNA sequence: TGCGCCAGCAGCCCACAGGGGGCGCAGGGCTATGGCTACACCTTC. Protein product: CASSPQGAQGYGYTF.

The genes are TRBV12-5 and TRBJ2-5; 11 nucleotides agree with TRBD2. Trimming removed 5 bases from V and 2 bases from J; junction bases left unmatched: 4. The CDR3 extends over 15 amino acids. The germline V gene has CDR1 LGHNT and CDR2 FRNRAP. The CDR3 coding sequence is TGTGCTAGTGGTCCCGGACTAGCGGGTCAAGAGACCCAGTACTTC. Translating it yields CASGPGLAGQETQYF.

The rearrangement links TRBV5-4 to TRBJ2-1, with TRBD2 matching 7 bases. J lost 8 bases, V lost 2 bases, and 10 bases had no gene match. The CDR3 sequence is 15 residues long. Germline CDR1 and CDR2: SGHNT and YYREEE (reference sequence). Here the CDR3 DNA reads TGTGCCAGCAGCTTTTTGGGGGGGAGCCCCGATGAGCAGTTCTTC. Translated, it gives CASSFLGGSPDEQFF.

The CDR3 DNA follows: TGTGCCACCAGCAGAGGCGGGGAATTTGCTGAGCAGTTCTTC. Its protein is CATSRGGEFAEQFF. This chain links TRBV15 with TRBJ2-1; tentatively, D is TRBD2 (6 bases). Germline assignment: CDR1 LNHNV and CDR2 YYDKDF (reference sequence). The CDR3 covers 14 residues. V lost 1 base and J lost 9, with 13 bases in between.

V is TRBV6-5 and J is TRBJ2-3; the D gene is possibly TRBD2 (5 bases). V shed 0 bases and J shed 1 base, with 5 bases lying between them. This CDR3 is built from 14 residues. Germline V CDR1 and CDR2: MNHEY, SVGAGI. The CDR3 DNA follows: TGTGCCAGCAGTTACTCGGGAGGCACAGATACGCAGTATTTT. Protein sequence: CASSYSGGTDTQYF.

The rearrangement uses TRBV29-1 and TRBJ2-1; D is unclear. The CDR3 is 11 residues long. The germline V and J ends were trimmed by 6 bases and 7 bases, with 10 bases remaining between them. Germline V gene data show CDR1 as SQVTM and CDR2 as ANQGSEA. CDR3 sequence reads: CSVPDSNEQFF. The CDR3, as DNA: TGCAGCGTCCCCGACTCAAATGAGCAGTTCTTC.

The chain is built from TRBV7-3 and TRBJ2-3; D is undetermined. The CDR3 is made up of 15 amino acids. Trimming stripped 5 bases from V and 4 bases from J, with 16 bases between. CDR1 SGHTA and CDR2 FQGTGA come from the germline V gene. The DNA of the CDR3 is TGTGCCAGCAGCAGAGAGGCGAGACCCGCAGATACGCAGTATTTT. Translated, it gives CASSREARPADTQYF.

The V gene is TRBV2, the J gene TRBJ2-1, with 10 bases fitting TRBD1. With V trimmed by 7 bases and J by 7 bases, 7 bases remained unmatched. Germline CDR1 and CDR2: SNHLY and FYNNEI. The CDR3 consists of 14 residues. The DNA for the CDR3 is TGTGCCAGCACGGGACAGGGGCCAGTAAATGAGCAGTTCTTC. Translated: CASTGQGPVNEQFF.

The rearrangement joins TRBV29-1 to TRBJ2-1; D gene uncertain. Germline V lookup: CDR1 SQVTM, CDR2 ANQGSEA. This CDR3 is 13 amino acids long. V lost 0 bases and J 8 bases, leaving 11 bases between the germline ends. The CDR3 loop is CSVEDLLGDEQFF. The DNA of the CDR3 is TGCAGCGTTGAAGATCTTCTGGGCGATGAGCAGTTCTTC.

The DNA for the CDR3 is TGTGCCAGCAGCTTACCGGGGGGACAGGTTAGGACCCGTGAAGAGACCCAGTACTTC. Its translation is CASSLPGGQVRTREETQYF. The V and J genes are TRBV7-9 and TRBJ2-5, with a possible D match to TRBD1 (8 bases). V was pared by 2 bases and J by 3 bases, with 25 bases between. This CDR3 is 19 amino acids long. CDR1 is SEHNR and CDR2 is FQNEAQ in the germline V gene (reference sequence).

J is TRBJ2-2 and V is TRBV4-2; D remains ambiguous. The germline CDR1 and CDR2 sequences are LGHNA and YNFKEQ. Trimming pared 4 bases from V and 4 bases from J, leaving 4 bases between. The CDR3 has 12 residues. The CDR3 region has the DNA TGTGCCAGCAGCCCTATCACCGGGGAGCTGTTTTTT. Translation gives CASSPITGELFF.

The chain has TRBV5-1 and TRBJ2-7; TRBD2 is a possible D gene (5 bases). The CDR3 extends over 13 amino acids. CDR1 and CDR2 from the germline V gene are SGHRS and YFSETQ. V gave up 5 bases and J gave up 4 bases, with 13 bases separating them. CDR3 in DNA: TGCGCCAGCAGTGAGGGTCGGCCTTACGAGCAGTACTTC. Residues: CASSEGRPYEQYF.

V gene TRBV28 combines with J gene TRBJ2-2; D is ambiguous. CDR1 MDHEN and CDR2 SYDVKM come from the germline V gene. V was trimmed by 11 bases and J by 3 bases, leaving 10 bases between them. The CDR3 is made up of 12 amino acids. The CDR3 DNA is TGTGCCGCCACCCCAGACACCGGGGAGCTGTTTTTT. Translating it yields CAATPDTGELFF.

The rearrangement joins TRBV5-1 to TRBJ2-3; D is undetermined. The CDR3 has 15 residues. Germline CDR1 SGHRS, CDR2 YFSETQ. The germline V and J ends were trimmed by 3 bases and 1 base, with 12 bases remaining between them. CDR3 coding DNA: TGCGCCAGCAGCTCCCCTCCGCTAGGCACAGATACGCAGTATTTT. Amino acids: CASSSPPLGTDTQYF.